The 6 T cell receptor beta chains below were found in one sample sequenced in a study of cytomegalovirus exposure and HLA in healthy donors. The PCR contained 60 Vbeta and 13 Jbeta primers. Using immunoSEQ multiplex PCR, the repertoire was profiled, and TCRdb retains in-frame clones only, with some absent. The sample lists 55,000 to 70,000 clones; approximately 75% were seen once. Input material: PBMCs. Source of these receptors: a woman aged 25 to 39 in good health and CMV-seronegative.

This CDR3 is CASSSPGTPEAAGELFF. In DNA form, the CDR3 reads TGTGCCAGCAGTTCCCCCGGGACTCCAGAGGCAGCCGGGGAGCTGTTTTTT. This chain joins TRBV27 and TRBJ2-2; the D gene is possibly TRBD2 (6 bases). CDR1 is MNHEY, CDR2 SMNVEV, per germline (reference sequence). The CDR3 runs 17 residues. Trimming took 4 bases from V and 6 from J, leaving 21 bases between them.

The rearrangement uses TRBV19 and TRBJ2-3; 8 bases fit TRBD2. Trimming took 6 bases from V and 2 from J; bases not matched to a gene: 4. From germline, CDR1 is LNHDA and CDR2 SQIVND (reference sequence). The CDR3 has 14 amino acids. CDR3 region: CASSKLADTDTQYF. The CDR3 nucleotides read TGTGCCAGTAGCAAACTAGCGGACACAGATACGCAGTATTTT.

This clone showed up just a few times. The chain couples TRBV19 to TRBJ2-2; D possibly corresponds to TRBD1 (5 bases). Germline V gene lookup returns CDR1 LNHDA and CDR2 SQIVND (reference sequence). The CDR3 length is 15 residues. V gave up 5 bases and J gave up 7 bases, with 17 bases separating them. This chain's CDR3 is CASSALRVGGGELFF. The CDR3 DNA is TGTGCCAGTAGTGCCCTCAGGGTTGGTGGCGGGGAGCTGTTTTTT.

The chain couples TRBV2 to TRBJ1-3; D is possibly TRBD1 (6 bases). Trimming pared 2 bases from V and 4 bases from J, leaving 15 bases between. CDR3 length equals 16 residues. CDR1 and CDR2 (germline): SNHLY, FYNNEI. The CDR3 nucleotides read TGTGCCAGCAGTGAACGGGGGGCCGGCGGGGGAAACACCATATATTTT. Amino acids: CASSERGAGGGNTIYF.

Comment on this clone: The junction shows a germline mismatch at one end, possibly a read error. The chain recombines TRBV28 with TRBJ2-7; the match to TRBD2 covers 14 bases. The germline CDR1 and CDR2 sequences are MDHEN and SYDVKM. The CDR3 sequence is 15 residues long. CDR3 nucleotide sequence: TGTGCCAACAGTCTGGGACTAGCGGGAGCAGGAGAGCAGTACTTC. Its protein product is CANSLGLAGAGEQYF.

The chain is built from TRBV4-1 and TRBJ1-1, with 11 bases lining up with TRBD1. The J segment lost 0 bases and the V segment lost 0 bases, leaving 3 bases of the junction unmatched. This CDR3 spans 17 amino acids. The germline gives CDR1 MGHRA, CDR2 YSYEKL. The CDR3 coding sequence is TGCGCCAGCAGCCAAGAGGGGACAGGGGGAATGAACACTGAAGCTTTCTTT. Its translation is CASSQEGTGGMNTEAFF.